Included here is one TCR beta chain sequence, with context. Its antigen is still unknown. The split of CD4+ cells yielded CD45RA+ naive and CD45RA-negative memory subsets. Repertoires were generated with immunoSEQ multiplex PCR, while TCRdb's copy carries only in-frame clones and drops some. Of a few hundred thousand clones listed, 60% to 70% are singletons. The ends lost 0 bases at V and 4 bases at J; junction bases unmatched: 2. Germline V gene lookup returns CDR1 SGHRS and CDR2 YFSETQ. The CDR3 has 14 amino acids. The data belong to a study of shared clonotypes between healthy human individuals. Whole-study findings and limits: The authors expected sequencing depth to affect clonotype sharing among donors.

The TCR was taken from a man aged 25 to 40 in good health. The rearrangement uses TRBV5-1 and TRBJ2-5, with TRBD2 identical over 8 bases. The specimen was memory CD4+ T cells sorted from blood. Subset in this sample: CD45RA-negative fraction. The CDR3 here is CASSLVGLAETQYF. As DNA, the CDR3 is TGCGCCAGCAGCTTGGTCGGACTAGCAGAGACCCAGTACTTC.